This T cell receptor beta chain was recorded in a study of molecular identifiers for immune sequencing clone quantification. The germline V and J ends were trimmed by 10 bases and 4 bases, with 14 bases remaining between them. CDR3 length equals 13 residues. Germline V gives CDR1 MNHNY, CDR2 SVGAGI (reference sequence). This clonotype was seen at least ten times. From the PCR reads, TCRdb called clonotypes with MiXCR, one entry per CDR3 protein. Among about 640,000 distinct CDR3 sequences, nearly 20% were seen once, and the ten largest hold 0.7% to 1%. The rearrangement joins TRBV6-6 to TRBJ2-1; either TRBD1 or TRBD2 may supply D (6 bases each). Sequences were obtained from naive CD8+ T cells from blood, with Jurkat cell RNA spiked in. The subset denotes: FACS-sorted CD8+CD4-CCR7+CD45RA+ naive T cells. The sequence was collected from a human donor in good health. Some libraries in this study had Jurkat cell RNA spiked in. The CDR3 coding sequence is TGTGCCACCTCTCCGGGGGCGTACAATGAGCAGTTCTTC. Translated: CATSPGAYNEQFF.